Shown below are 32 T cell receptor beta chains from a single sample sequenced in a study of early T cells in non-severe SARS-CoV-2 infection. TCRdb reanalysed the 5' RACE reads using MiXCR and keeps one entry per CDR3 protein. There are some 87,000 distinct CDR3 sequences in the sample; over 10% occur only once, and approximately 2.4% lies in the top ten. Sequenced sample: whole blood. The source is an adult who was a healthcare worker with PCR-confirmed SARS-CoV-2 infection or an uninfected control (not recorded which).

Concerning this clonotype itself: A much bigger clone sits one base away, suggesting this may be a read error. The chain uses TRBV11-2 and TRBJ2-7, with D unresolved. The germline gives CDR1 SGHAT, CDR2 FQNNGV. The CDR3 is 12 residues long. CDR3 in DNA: TGTGTCAGCAGCTTAGTAAGAGCCGAGCAGTACTTC. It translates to CVSSLVRAEQYF.

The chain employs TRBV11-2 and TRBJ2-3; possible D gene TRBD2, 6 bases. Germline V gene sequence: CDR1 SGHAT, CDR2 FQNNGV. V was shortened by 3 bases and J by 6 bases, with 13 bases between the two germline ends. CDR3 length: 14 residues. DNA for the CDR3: TGTGCCAGCAGCTTGGTTGCGGGGAGCGATACGCAGTATTTT. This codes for CASSLVAGSDTQYF.

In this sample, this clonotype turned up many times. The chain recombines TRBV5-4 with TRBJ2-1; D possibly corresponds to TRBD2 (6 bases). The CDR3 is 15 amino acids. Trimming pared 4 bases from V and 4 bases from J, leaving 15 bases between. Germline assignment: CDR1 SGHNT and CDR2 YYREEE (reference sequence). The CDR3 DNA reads TGTGCCAGCAGCCCGACTAGTGGATCGTACAATGAGCAGTTCTTC. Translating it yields CASSPTSGSYNEQFF.

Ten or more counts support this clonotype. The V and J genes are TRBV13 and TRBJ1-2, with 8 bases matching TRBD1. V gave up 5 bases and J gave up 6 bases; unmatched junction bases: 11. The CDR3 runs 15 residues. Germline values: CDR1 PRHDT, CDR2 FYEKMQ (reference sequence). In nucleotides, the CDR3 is TGTGCCAGCAGCGCAGGACAGGGCAGTCAGGATGGCTACACCTTC. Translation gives CASSAGQGSQDGYTF.

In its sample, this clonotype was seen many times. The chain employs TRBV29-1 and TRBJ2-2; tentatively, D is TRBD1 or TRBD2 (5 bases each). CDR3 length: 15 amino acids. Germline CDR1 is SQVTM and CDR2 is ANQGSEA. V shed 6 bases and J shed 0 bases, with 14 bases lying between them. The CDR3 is CSVSVLGANTGELFF. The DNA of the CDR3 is TGCAGCGTGTCCGTTTTGGGGGCGAACACCGGGGAGCTGTTTTTT.

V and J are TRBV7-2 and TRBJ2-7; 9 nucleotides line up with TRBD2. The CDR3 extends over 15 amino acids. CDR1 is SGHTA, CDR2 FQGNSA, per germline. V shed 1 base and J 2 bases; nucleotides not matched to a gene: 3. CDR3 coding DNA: TGTGCCAGCAGCTTAGGACTAGCGGCTACCTACGAGCAGTACTTC. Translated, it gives CASSLGLAATYEQYF.

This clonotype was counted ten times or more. DNA of the CDR3: TGTGCCAGCAGCTCGAGACAGGACTCTGGAAACACCATATATTTT. Amino acid sequence: CASSSRQDSGNTIYF. V and J are TRBV9 and TRBJ1-3; perhaps TRBD1 as D (6 bases). Germline CDR1 SGDLS, CDR2 YYNGEE. V lost 4 bases and J lost 0, with 11 bases in between. The CDR3 runs 15 residues. Complete variable domain (other parts from reference TRBV9 and TRBJ1-3): DSGVTQTPKHLITATGQRVTLRCSPRSGDLSVYWYQQSLDQGLQFLIQYYNGEERAKGNILERFSAQQFPDLHSELNLSSLELGDSALYFCASSSRQDSGNTIYFGEGSWLTVV.

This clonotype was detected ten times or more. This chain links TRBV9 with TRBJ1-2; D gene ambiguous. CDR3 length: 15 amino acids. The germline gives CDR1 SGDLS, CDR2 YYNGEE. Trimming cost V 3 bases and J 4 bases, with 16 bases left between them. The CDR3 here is CASSATGPALYGYTF. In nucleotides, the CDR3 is TGTGCCAGCAGCGCGACGGGTCCCGCCCTCTATGGCTACACCTTC.

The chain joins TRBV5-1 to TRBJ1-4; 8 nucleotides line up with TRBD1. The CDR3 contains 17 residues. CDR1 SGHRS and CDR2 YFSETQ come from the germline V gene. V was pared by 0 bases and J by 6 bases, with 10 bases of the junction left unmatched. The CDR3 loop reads CASSLVQSGGSDEKLFF. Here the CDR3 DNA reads TGCGCCAGCAGCTTGGTCCAATCAGGGGGCAGCGATGAAAAACTGTTTTTT.

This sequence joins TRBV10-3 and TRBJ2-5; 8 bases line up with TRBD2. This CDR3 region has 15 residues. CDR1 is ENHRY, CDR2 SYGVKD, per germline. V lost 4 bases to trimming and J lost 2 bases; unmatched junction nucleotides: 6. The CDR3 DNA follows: TGTGCCATCAGTGGGACTAGCTCCCAACAAGAGACCCAGTACTTC. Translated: CAISGTSSQQETQYF.

The CDR3 nucleotides are TGTGCCAGCAGTACTCCATCCGGGAGCTCTGGAAACACCATATATTTT. It codes for CASSTPSGSSGNTIYF. The rearrangement joins TRBV6-1 to TRBJ1-3; the D is unclear. Germline values: CDR1 MNHNS, CDR2 SASEGT. This CDR3 spans 16 amino acids. Trimming removed 5 bases at V and 0 bases at J, with 14 bases between.

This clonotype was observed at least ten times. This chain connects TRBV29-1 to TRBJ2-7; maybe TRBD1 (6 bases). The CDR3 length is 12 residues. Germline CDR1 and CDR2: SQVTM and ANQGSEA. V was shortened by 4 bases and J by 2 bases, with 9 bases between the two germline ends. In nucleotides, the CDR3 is TGCAGCGTTGTAGGACAGACCTACGAGCAGTACTTC. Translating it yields CSVVGQTYEQYF.

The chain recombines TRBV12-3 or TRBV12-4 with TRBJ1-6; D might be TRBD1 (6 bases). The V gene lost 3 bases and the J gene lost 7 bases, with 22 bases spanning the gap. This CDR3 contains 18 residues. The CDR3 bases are TGTGCCAGCAGTTTTCCCAGTGTGGGGGGCTCGAGGAATTCACCCCTCCACTTT. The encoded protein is CASSFPSVGGSRNSPLHF.

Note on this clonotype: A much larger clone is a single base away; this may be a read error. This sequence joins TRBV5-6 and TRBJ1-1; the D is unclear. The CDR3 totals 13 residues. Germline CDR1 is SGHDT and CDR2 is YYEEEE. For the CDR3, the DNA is TGTGCCGGCAGCTTGAATGAGGACACTGAAGCTTTCTTT. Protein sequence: CAGSLNEDTEAFF.

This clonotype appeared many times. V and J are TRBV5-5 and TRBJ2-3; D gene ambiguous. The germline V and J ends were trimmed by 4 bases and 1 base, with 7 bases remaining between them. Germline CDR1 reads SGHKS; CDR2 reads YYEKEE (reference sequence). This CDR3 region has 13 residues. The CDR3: CASSRFGTDTQYF. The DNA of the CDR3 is TGTGCCAGCAGCCGATTCGGCACAGATACGCAGTATTTT.

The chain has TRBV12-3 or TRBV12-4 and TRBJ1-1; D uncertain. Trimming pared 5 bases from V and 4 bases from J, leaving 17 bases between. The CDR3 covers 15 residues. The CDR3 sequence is CASSAPRPLGTEAFF. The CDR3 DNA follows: TGTGCCAGCAGTGCCCCCCGGCCGCTGGGCACTGAAGCTTTCTTT.

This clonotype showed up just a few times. The CDR3 protein is CASSQEIPYEQYF. The CDR3 bases are TGTGCCAGCAGCCAAGAAATCCCCTACGAGCAGTACTTC. This rearrangement joins TRBV14 to TRBJ2-7, with D unclear. The V gene lost 0 bases and the J gene lost 2 bases, with 5 bases spanning the gap. Germline values: CDR1 SGHDN, CDR2 FVKESK. The CDR3 length is 13 residues. Combining the CDR3 with reference TRBV14 and TRBJ2-7 gives the whole variable domain EAGVTQFPSHSVIEKGQTVTLRCDPISGHDNLYWYRRVMGKEIKFLLHFVKESKQDESGMPNNRFLAERTGGTYSTLKVQPAELEDSGVYFCASSQEIPYEQYFGPGTRLTVT.

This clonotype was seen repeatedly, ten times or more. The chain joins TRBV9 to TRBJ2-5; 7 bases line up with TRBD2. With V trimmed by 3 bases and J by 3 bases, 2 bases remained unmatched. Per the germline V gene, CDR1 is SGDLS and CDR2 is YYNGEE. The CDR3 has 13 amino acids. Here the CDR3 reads CASSEGLEETQYF. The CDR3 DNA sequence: TGTGCCAGCAGCGAAGGACTAGAAGAGACCCAGTACTTC.

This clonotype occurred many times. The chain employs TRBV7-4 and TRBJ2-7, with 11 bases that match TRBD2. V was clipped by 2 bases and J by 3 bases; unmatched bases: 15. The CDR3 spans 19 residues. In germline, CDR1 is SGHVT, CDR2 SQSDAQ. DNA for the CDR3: TGTGCCAGCAGCTTACAGCGGGCCCCGGGACTAGCGGTTCTCTACGAGCAGTACTTC. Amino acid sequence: CASSLQRAPGLAVLYEQYF.

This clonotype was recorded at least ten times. The CDR3 coding sequence is TGTGCCAGCAGCGCAGGGGGCACCGGGGAGCTGTTTTTT. It codes for CASSAGGTGELFF. The V call is TRBV6-4, the J call TRBJ2-2; 7 nucleotides line up with TRBD1. The germline gives CDR1 MRHNA, CDR2 SNTAGT. CDR3 size: 13 residues. After removal of 6 bases from V and 4 bases from J, the junction contained 2 bases not matched to a gene.

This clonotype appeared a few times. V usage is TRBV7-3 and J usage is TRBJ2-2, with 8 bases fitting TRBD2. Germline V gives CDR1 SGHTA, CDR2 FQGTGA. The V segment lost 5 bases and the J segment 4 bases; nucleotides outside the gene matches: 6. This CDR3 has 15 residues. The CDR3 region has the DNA TGTGCCAGCAGCCGCGGGGGGACTCTCACCGGGGAGCTGTTTTTT. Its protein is CASSRGGTLTGELFF.

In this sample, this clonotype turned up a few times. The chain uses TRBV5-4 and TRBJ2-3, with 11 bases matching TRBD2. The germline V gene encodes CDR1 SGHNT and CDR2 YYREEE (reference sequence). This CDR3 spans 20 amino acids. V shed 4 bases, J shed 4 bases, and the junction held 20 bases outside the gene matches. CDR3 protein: CASSPYGGSSGRPTPDTQYF. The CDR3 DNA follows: TGTGCCAGCAGCCCCTACGGGGGGTCTAGCGGGAGGCCCACCCCAGATACGCAGTATTTT.

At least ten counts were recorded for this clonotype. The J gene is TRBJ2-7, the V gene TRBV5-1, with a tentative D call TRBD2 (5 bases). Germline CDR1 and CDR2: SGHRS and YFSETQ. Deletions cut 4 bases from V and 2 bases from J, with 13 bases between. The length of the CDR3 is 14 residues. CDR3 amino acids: CASSLDSEAYEQYF. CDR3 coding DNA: TGCGCCAGCAGCCTGGACTCGGAGGCCTACGAGCAGTACTTC.

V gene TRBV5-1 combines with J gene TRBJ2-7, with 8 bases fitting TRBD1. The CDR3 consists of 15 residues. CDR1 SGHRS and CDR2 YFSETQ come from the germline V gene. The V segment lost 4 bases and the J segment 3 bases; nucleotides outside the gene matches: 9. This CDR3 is CASSQTGQAHYEQYF. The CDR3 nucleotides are TGCGCCAGCAGCCAAACGGGACAGGCCCACTACGAGCAGTACTTC. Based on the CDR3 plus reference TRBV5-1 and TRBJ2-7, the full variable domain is KAGVTQTPRYLIKTRGQQVTLSCSPISGHRSVSWYQQTPGQGLQFLFEYFSETQRNKGNFPGRFSGRQFSNSRSEMNVSTLELGDSALYLCASSQTGQAHYEQYFGPGTRLTVT.

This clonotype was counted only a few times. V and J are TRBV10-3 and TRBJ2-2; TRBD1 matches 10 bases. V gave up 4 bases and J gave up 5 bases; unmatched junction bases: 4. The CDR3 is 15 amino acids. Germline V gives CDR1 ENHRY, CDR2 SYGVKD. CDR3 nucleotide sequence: TGTGCCATCAGTGCTGACAGGGGGCAAACCGGGGAGCTGTTTTTT. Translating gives CAISADRGQTGELFF.

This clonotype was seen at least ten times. CDR3 residues: CASSFLLGGLSNQPQHF. DNA of the CDR3: TGTGCCAGCAGTTTCCTTCTCGGGGGGCTGAGCAATCAGCCCCAGCATTTT. V and J are TRBV12-3 or TRBV12-4 and TRBJ1-5; TRBD1 might be the D (6 bases). The CDR3 is 17 residues long. V lost 3 bases to trimming and J lost 1 base, with 16 bases between them.

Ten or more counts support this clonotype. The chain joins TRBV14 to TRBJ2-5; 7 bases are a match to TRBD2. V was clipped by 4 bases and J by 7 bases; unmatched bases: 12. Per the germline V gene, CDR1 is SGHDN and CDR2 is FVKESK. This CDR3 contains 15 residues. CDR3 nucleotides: TGTGCCAGCAGCCCCAGAGCGGGGACCTGGGTGACCCAGTACTTC. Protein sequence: CASSPRAGTWVTQYF.

This CDR3 is CASSRDRGRTDTQYF. The CDR3 DNA reads as TGTGCCAGCAGCCGGGACAGGGGGCGAACAGATACGCAGTATTTT. V usage is TRBV2 and J usage is TRBJ2-3; 12 bases line up with TRBD1. Germline V lookup: CDR1 SNHLY, CDR2 FYNNEI. With 6 bases clipped from V and 3 bases from J, the junction kept 4 bases outside the gene matches. This CDR3 is 15 amino acids long.

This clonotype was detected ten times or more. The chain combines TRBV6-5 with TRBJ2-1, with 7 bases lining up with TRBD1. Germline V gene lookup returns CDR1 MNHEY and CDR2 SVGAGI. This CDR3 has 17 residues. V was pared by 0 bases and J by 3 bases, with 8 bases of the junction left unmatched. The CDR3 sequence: CASSYSFGRGNYNEQFF. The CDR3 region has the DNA TGTGCCAGCAGTTACTCGTTTGGCAGGGGGAACTACAATGAGCAGTTCTTC.

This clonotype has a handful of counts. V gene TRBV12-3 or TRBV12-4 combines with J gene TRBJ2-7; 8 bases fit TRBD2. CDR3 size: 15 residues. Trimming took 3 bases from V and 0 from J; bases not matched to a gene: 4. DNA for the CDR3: TGTGCCAGCAGTTTTATGAGCGGGAGCTCCTACGAGCAGTACTTC. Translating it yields CASSFMSGSSYEQYF.

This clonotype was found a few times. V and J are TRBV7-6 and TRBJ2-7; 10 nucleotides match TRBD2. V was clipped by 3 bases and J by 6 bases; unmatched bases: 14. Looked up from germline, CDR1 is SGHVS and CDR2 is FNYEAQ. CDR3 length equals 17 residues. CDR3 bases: TGTGCCAGCAGCTTCAGTCAGGGCAGCGGGGGGGCGTCCGAGCAGTACTTC. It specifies CASSFSQGSGGASEQYF.

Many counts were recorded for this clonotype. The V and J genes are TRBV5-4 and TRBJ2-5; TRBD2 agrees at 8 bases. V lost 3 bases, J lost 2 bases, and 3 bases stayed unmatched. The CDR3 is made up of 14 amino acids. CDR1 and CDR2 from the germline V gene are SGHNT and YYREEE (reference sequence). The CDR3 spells CASSSGTSQETQYF. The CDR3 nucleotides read TGTGCCAGCAGCTCTGGGACTAGTCAAGAGACCCAGTACTTC. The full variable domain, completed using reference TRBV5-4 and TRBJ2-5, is ETGVTQSPTHLIKTRGQQVTLRCSSQSGHNTVSWYQQALGQGPQFIFQYYREEENGRGNFPPRFSGLQFPNYSSELNVNALELDDSALYLCASSSGTSQETQYFGPGTRLLVL.